The rows below give T cell receptor beta chains drawn from one sample of a study of Ad26.COV2.S vaccination and SARS-CoV-2 variants. Sequencing was performed with immunoSEQ multiplex PCR; in TCRdb, only in-frame clones are kept and a portion is missing. The sample records roughly 320,000 clones, about 86% being singletons. The specimen comprised peripheral blood, sampled in a trial of Ad26.COV2.S vaccine versus placebo. These receptors were obtained from a person aged 18-65 years who received the Ad26.COV2.S COVID-19 vaccine or a placebo. CDR3s include the opening cysteine and the closing phenylalanine or tryptophan. A D gene is named only where the DNA matches it firmly. Expanded clones get a size class; other rows say once, few or many, or leave the size out.

CDR3: CASNLGTLNTGELFF
DNA: TGTGCCAGCAACCTCGGGACTTTAAACACCGGGGAGCTGTTTTTT
size: once
D: NA
J: TRBJ2-2
V: TRBV9

CDR3: CASGSEGANVLTF
DNA: TGTGCTAGTGGTTCGGAAGGGGCCAACGTCCTGACTTTC
size: NA
D: NA
J: TRBJ2-6
V: TRBV12-5

CDR3: CASKLGGRSYEQYF
DNA: TGTGCCAGCAAACTCGGGGGCCGCTCCTACGAGCAGTACTTC
size: NA
D: NA
J: TRBJ2-7
V: TRBV6-7

CDR3: CASRGLAGVGNEQFF
DNA: TGTGCCAGCAGGGGACTAGCGGGGGTCGGGAATGAGCAGTTCTTC
size: NA
D: TRBD2
J: TRBJ2-1
V: TRBV2

CDR3: CASGLGQTTTNEKLFF
DNA: TGTGCTAGTGGCCTTGGACAGACCACAACTAATGAAAAACTGTTTTTT
size: NA
D: NA
J: TRBJ1-4
V: TRBV12-5

CDR3: CANQRTGANYGYTF
DNA: TGTGCCAACCAAAGAACAGGGGCTAACTATGGCTACACCTTC
size: few
D: TRBD1
J: TRBJ1-2
V: TRBV2

CDR3: CASSEEDQDQPQHF
DNA: TGTGCCAGCAGTGAAGAAGATCAGGATCAGCCCCAGCATTTT
size: NA
D: NA
J: TRBJ1-5
V: TRBV2

CDR3: CASSFQGNTEAFF
DNA: TGTGCCAGCAGCTTCCAAGGGAACACTGAAGCTTTCTTT
size: many
D: NA
J: TRBJ1-1
V: TRBV7-2

CDR3: CASSPDRDYVGYTF
DNA: TGTGCCAGCAGCCCCGACAGGGACTATGTAGGCTACACCTTC
size: NA
D: TRBD1
J: TRBJ1-2
V: TRBV7-9

CDR3: CASSGQGRNTEAFF
DNA: TGTGCCAGCAGCGGGCAGGGAAGGAACACTGAAGCTTTCTTT
size: NA
D: NA
J: TRBJ1-1
V: TRBV9

CDR3: CASSLAGTGYEKLFF
DNA: TGTGCCAGCAGCTTGGCCGGGACAGGGTATGAAAAACTGTTTTTT
size: NA
D: TRBD1
J: TRBJ1-4
V: TRBV7-2

CDR3: CASSFGPGQGSKNIQYF
DNA: TGTGCCAGCAGCTTTGGTCCGGGACAGGGGTCCAAAAACATTCAGTACTTC
size: NA
D: TRBD1
J: TRBJ2-4
V: TRBV11-2

CDR3: CASSITGTYGYTF
DNA: TGTGCCAGCAGCATTACAGGAACCTATGGCTACACCTTC
size: NA
D: NA
J: TRBJ1-2
V: TRBV25-1

CDR3: CASSPRGGSYEQYF
DNA: TGTGCCAGCAGCCCGAGGGGGGGGTCCTACGAGCAGTACTTC
size: NA
D: NA
J: TRBJ2-7
V: TRBV6-5

CDR3: CASSVGGSSYEQYF
DNA: TGTGCCAGCAGCGTAGGAGGAAGCTCCTACGAGCAGTACTTC
size: NA
D: NA
J: TRBJ2-7
V: TRBV9

CDR3: CASSEARGTGNNQPQHF
DNA: TGTGCCAGCAGTGAAGCGCGCGGGACAGGGAACAATCAGCCCCAGCATTTT
size: NA
D: TRBD1
J: TRBJ1-5
V: TRBV2

CDR3: CASSLAGTNSPLHF
DNA: TGTGCCAGCAGCTTGGCAGGGACCAATTCACCCCTCCACTTT
size: NA
D: NA
J: TRBJ1-6
V: TRBV5-6

CDR3: CATTRETFYNEQFF
DNA: TGTGCCACCACTAGGGAGACTTTCTACAATGAGCAGTTCTTC
size: NA
D: NA
J: TRBJ2-1
V: TRBV6-5

CDR3: CASSLERGSTDTQYF
DNA: TGTGCCAGCAGCTTAGAGCGGGGGAGCACAGATACGCAGTATTTT
size: once
D: TRBD2
J: TRBJ2-3
V: TRBV7-9

CDR3: CASSSSGVGTEAFF
DNA: TGTGCCAGCAGTTCGTCAGGGGTGGGGACTGAAGCTTTCTTT
size: NA
D: NA
J: TRBJ1-1
V: TRBV6-2/TRBV6-3

CDR3: CASRFPGGPGELFF
DNA: TGTGCCAGCAGGTTCCCCGGGGGGCCCGGGGAGCTGTTTTTT
size: NA
D: NA
J: TRBJ2-2
V: TRBV6-5

CDR3: CASSIRTVKSNYGYTF
DNA: TGTGCCAGTAGTATTCGGACAGTCAAATCAAACTATGGCTACACCTTC
size: NA
D: NA
J: TRBJ1-2
V: TRBV19

CDR3: CASSPPGQLNEKLFF
DNA: TGTGCCAGCTCACCACCGGGACAGCTAAATGAAAAACTGTTTTTT
size: NA
D: TRBD1
J: TRBJ1-4
V: TRBV18

CDR3: CSVEPGTARSYNEQFF
DNA: TGCAGCGTTGAACCAGGAACTGCACGCTCCTACAATGAGCAGTTCTTC
size: NA
D: NA
J: TRBJ2-1
V: TRBV29-1

CDR3: CASSLQQGAHYGYTF
DNA: TGCGCCAGCAGCCTTCAACAGGGGGCCCACTATGGCTACACCTTC
size: NA
D: TRBD1
J: TRBJ1-2
V: TRBV4-3

CDR3: CASSFQGKSYEQYF
DNA: TGTGCCAGCAGCTTCCAGGGGAAATCCTACGAGCAGTACTTC
size: few
D: NA
J: TRBJ2-7
V: TRBV5-4

CDR3: CATSTWEGEQYF
DNA: TGTGCCACCAGCACCTGGGAAGGGGAGCAGTACTTC
size: NA
D: NA
J: TRBJ2-7
V: TRBV15

CDR3: CASSPRLGGTEAFF
DNA: TGTGCCAGCAGCCCCCGGTTAGGGGGCACTGAAGCTTTCTTT
size: NA
D: NA
J: TRBJ1-1
V: TRBV9

CDR3: CASSLMTGYTDTQYF
DNA: TGTGCCAGCAGCTTAATGACGGGGTACACAGATACGCAGTATTTT
size: NA
D: NA
J: TRBJ2-3
V: TRBV7-3

CDR3: CASSRGSPLYSNQPQHF
DNA: TGTGCCAGCAGTCGAGGCAGCCCACTTTATAGCAATCAGCCCCAGCATTTT
size: NA
D: NA
J: TRBJ1-5
V: TRBV27

CDR3: CASGGTDTQYF
DNA: TGTGCCAGCGGAGGCACAGATACGCAGTATTTT
size: once
D: NA
J: TRBJ2-3
V: TRBV6-4

CDR3: CAISESGGGADTQYF
DNA: TGTGCCATCAGTGAGTCGGGCGGGGGCGCAGATACGCAGTATTTT
size: NA
D: NA
J: TRBJ2-3
V: TRBV10-3

CDR3: CAISEPGYITLNTEAFF
DNA: TGTGCCATCAGTGAGCCGGGGTATATCACGTTGAACACTGAAGCTTTCTTT
size: NA
D: NA
J: TRBJ1-1
V: TRBV10-3

CDR3: CASSVGPGSQYNEQFF
DNA: TGTGCCAGCAGCGTAGGTCCGGGGAGCCAATACAATGAGCAGTTCTTC
size: NA
D: NA
J: TRBJ2-1
V: TRBV9

CDR3: CASSLAVQGVNTEAFF
DNA: TGCGCCAGCAGCTTGGCGGTACAGGGGGTGAACACTGAAGCTTTCTTT
size: NA
D: TRBD1
J: TRBJ1-1
V: TRBV5-1

CDR3: CASSIGGLNTGELFF
DNA: TGTGCCAGTAGTATAGGGGGGTTGAACACCGGGGAGCTGTTTTTT
size: NA
D: NA
J: TRBJ2-2
V: TRBV19

CDR3: CSVVDLNYRGSDGYTF
DNA: TGCAGCGTTGTGGATTTAAATTACAGGGGAAGTGATGGCTACACCTTC
size: NA
D: TRBD1
J: TRBJ1-2
V: TRBV29-1

CDR3: CASKAGGETQYF
DNA: TGTGCCAGCAAAGCGGGGGGCGAGACCCAGTACTTC
size: NA
D: TRBD2
J: TRBJ2-5
V: TRBV11-2

CDR3: CASSQDRGGQVSPLHF
DNA: TGCGCCAGCAGCCAAGATCGGGGAGGGCAGGTCTCACCCCTCCACTTT
size: NA
D: NA
J: TRBJ1-6
V: TRBV4-1

CDR3: CASSSHSSGNQPQHF
DNA: TGTGCCAGCAGCTCTCACTCGTCTGGAAATCAGCCCCAGCATTTT
size: NA
D: NA
J: TRBJ1-5
V: TRBV7-3

CDR3: CASSLVLRPETQYF
DNA: TGTGCCAGCAGCTTAGTGCTCCGACCAGAGACCCAGTACTTC
size: NA
D: NA
J: TRBJ2-5
V: TRBV7-2

CDR3: CSVVPGDTQYF
DNA: TGCAGCGTTGTTCCGGGAGATACGCAGTATTTT
size: NA
D: NA
J: TRBJ2-3
V: TRBV29-1

CDR3: CASQTNFAEPLEAFF
DNA: TGTGCCAGTCAGACCAACTTCGCAGAGCCATTAGAAGCTTTCTTT
size: NA
D: NA
J: TRBJ1-1
V: TRBV19

CDR3: CASSPRGLQKTPKEQFF
DNA: TGTGCCAGCAGCCCAAGGGGACTCCAGAAGACTCCTAAGGAGCAGTTCTTC
size: once
D: NA
J: TRBJ2-1
V: TRBV7-2

CDR3: CASSYGSEGEQYF
DNA: TGCGCCAGCAGCTACGGATCCGAGGGCGAGCAGTACTTC
size: NA
D: NA
J: TRBJ2-7
V: TRBV5-1

CDR3: CSVTVEGGSNQPQHF
DNA: TGCAGCGTCACCGTAGAGGGGGGAAGCAATCAGCCCCAGCATTTT
size: NA
D: NA
J: TRBJ1-5
V: TRBV29-1